This TCR beta chain appears in the sequencing data of a study of blood T cell repertoires in COVID-19. The wider study: Donors in the United States, Italy and Spain gave samples during acute or convalescent COVID-19.

This clone has only one observation. Produced via immunoSEQ multiplex PCR; TCRdb's table is partial and in-frame only. The sample lists 110,000 or so clones, around 83% occurring once. Germline V gives CDR1 MNHEY, CDR2 SMNVEV (reference sequence). The length of the CDR3 is 15 residues. The trim removed 3 bases at V and 7 bases at J, leaving 11 bases unmatched. The sequence was collected from an older woman with COVID-19, enrolled during active disease. Material for sequencing was peripheral blood. This chain joins TRBV27 and TRBJ1-2, with 7 positions matching TRBD1. CDR3 sequence (DNA): TGTGCCAGCAGTTTCTTTCAGGGGGAATTAGGTGGCTACACCTTC. The encoded protein is CASSFFQGELGGYTF.